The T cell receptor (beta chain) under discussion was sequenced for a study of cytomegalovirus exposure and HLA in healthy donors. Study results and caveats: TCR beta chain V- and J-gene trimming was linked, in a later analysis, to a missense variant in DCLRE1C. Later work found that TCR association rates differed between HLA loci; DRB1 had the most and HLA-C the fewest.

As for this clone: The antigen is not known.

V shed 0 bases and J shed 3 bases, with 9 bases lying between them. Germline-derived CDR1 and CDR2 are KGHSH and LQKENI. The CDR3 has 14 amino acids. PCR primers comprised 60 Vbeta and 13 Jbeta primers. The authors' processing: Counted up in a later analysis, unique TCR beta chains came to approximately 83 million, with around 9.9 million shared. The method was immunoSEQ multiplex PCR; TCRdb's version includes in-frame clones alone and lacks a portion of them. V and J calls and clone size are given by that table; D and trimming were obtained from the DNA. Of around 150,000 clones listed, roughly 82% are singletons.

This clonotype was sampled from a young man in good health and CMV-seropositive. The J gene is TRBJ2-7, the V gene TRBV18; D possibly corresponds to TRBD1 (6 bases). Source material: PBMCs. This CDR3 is CASSPPSRGYEQYF. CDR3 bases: TGTGCCAGCTCACCACCGTCCAGGGGCTACGAGCAGTACTTC.